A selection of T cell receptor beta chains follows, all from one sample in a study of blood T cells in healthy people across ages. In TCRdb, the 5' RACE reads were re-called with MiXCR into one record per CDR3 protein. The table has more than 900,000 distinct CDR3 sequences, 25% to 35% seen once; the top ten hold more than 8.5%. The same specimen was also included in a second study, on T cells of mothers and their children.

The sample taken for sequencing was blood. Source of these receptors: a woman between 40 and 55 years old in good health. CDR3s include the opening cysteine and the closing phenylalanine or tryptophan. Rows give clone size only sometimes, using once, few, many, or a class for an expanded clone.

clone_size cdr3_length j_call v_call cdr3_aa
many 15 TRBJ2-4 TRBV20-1 CSARTTEGDWNIQYF
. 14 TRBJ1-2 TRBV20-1 CSARGQGELDGYTF
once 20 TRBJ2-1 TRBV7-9 CASSPRLAGVYLNSYNEQFF
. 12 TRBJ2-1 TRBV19 CASTSGATEQFF
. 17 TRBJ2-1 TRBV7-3 CASSLRASVGSYNEQFF
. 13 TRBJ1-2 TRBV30 CAFRQGKRDGYTF
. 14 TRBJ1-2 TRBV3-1 CASSIRTAVNGYTF
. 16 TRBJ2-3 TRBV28 CASSIYRGPGTDTQYF
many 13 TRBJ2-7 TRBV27 CASSFSAFYEQYF
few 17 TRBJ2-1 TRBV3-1 CASSQGAGGLAYNEQFF
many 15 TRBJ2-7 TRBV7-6 CASSFGQGNNYEQYF
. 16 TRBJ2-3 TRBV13 CASSPPGKKSTDTQYF
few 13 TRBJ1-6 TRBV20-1 CSVGRSGNSPLHF
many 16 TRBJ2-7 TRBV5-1 CASSLIDRGSSYEQYF
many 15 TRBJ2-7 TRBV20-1 CSARDKRTGTYEQYF
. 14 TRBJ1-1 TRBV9 CASSVRGWNTEAFF
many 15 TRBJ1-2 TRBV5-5 CASSFQGRGSYGYTF
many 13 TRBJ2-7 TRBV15 CATSRDPGREQYF
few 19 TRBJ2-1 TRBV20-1 CSARDLMAGGLSSYNEQFF